The 19 T cell receptor beta chains below come from one sample, sequenced in a study of T cell responses to AZD1222 COVID-19 vaccine. TCRdb keeps only in-frame clones here, not all; method: immunoSEQ multiplex PCR. This sample carries over 100,000 clones, approximately 91% of them seen once, and the ten largest clones take roughly 7%. Source: peripheral blood, taken on day 0 of AZD1222 vaccination. Receptors originate from an adult in good health.

In its sample, this clone was seen a few times. This CDR3 is CASSMPGTAGYDQPQHF. The CDR3 nucleotides read TGTGCCAGTAGTATGCCGGGGACAGCAGGTTACGATCAGCCCCAGCATTTT. V gene TRBV19 combines with J gene TRBJ1-5; TRBD1 agrees at 7 bases. Looked up from germline, CDR1 is LNHDA and CDR2 is SQIVND (reference sequence). The trim removed 3 bases at V and 5 bases at J, leaving 13 bases unmatched. CDR3 length: 17 amino acids.

This rearrangement joins TRBV6-5 to TRBJ1-1, with unresolved D. Germline V gives CDR1 MNHEY, CDR2 SVGAGI. The V and J ends lost 6 bases and 8 bases respectively, with 19 bases between them. CDR3 size: 14 residues. CDR3 DNA: TGTGCCAGCAGCCAACAAGGAATGCCTCTCGAAGCTTTCTTT. It encodes CASSQQGMPLEAFF.

V gene TRBV5-6 combines with J gene TRBJ2-7; 7 bases are shared with TRBD2. Losses at the gene ends were 2 bases for V and 3 bases for J; bases not matched to a gene: 8. This CDR3 comprises 15 residues. Germline V CDR1 and CDR2: SGHDT, YYEEEE. The CDR3 sequence is CASSFGGGSYYEQYF. The CDR3 DNA reads TGTGCCAGCAGCTTTGGGGGAGGGAGTTACTACGAGCAGTACTTC. Full variable domain (remainder filled in from reference TRBV5-6 and TRBJ2-7): DAGVTQSPTHLIKTRGQQVTLRCSPKSGHDTVSWYQQALGQGPQFIFQYYEEEERQRGNFPDRFSGHQFPNYSSELNVNALLLGDSALYLCASSFGGGSYYEQYFGPGTRLTVT.

The chain uses TRBV7-3 and TRBJ2-3; D gene uncertain. Looked up from germline, CDR1 is SGHTA and CDR2 is FQGTGA. V was cut by 3 bases and J by 2 bases, with 6 bases left in between. CDR3 length: 13 residues. The CDR3 is CASSFSPTDTQYF. The CDR3 bases are TGTGCCAGCAGCTTTAGTCCCACAGATACGCAGTATTTT.

The sample holds one count of this clone. V gene TRBV7-9 combines with J gene TRBJ2-5, with 8 bases that match TRBD1. CDR3 length equals 14 residues. Germline V gives CDR1 SEHNR, CDR2 FQNEAQ (reference sequence). The ends lost 5 bases at V and 5 bases at J; junction bases unmatched: 7. The CDR3 sequence: CASSRGQGYETQYF. The CDR3 bases are TGTGCCAGCAGCCGAGGACAGGGCTATGAGACCCAGTACTTC.

This rearrangement joins TRBV6-5 to TRBJ1-2; weak D call: TRBD1 (5 bases). Trimming took off 7 bases at V and 3 bases at J, with 18 bases between the two ends. This CDR3 has 15 residues. Per the germline V gene, CDR1 is MNHEY and CDR2 is SVGAGI. CDR3: CASKIGAAAYYGYTF. CDR3 bases: TGTGCCAGCAAGATCGGGGCAGCCGCTTACTATGGCTACACCTTC.

The CDR3 nucleotides are TGTGCCAGCAGCCACGGGACTGTAGGTATTGAAGCTTTCTTT. Its translation: CASSHGTVGIEAFF. The J gene is TRBJ1-1, the V gene TRBV7-2; perhaps TRBD1 as D (5 bases). V was trimmed by 5 bases and J by 7 bases, leaving 17 bases between them. The CDR3 runs 14 residues. Germline CDR1 is SGHTA and CDR2 is FQGNSA.

The V gene is TRBV20-1, the J gene TRBJ2-5; possible D gene TRBD2, 5 bases. Germline lookup yields CDR1 DFQATT and CDR2 SNEGSKA (reference sequence). V was trimmed by 5 bases and J by 5 bases, leaving 9 bases between them. The CDR3 has 11 amino acids. This chain's CDR3 is CSAASGETQYF. CDR3 sequence (DNA): TGCAGTGCTGCTTCGGGGGAGACCCAGTACTTC.

This clone was picked up one time. The gene calls are TRBV12-3 or TRBV12-4 and TRBJ2-1; 11 positions match TRBD2. V lost 5 bases to trimming and J lost 10 bases; unmatched junction nucleotides: 4. This CDR3 has 13 amino acids. The CDR3 sequence: CASSPRLAGEQFF. In DNA, the CDR3 is TGTGCCAGCAGTCCCCGACTAGCGGGGGAGCAGTTCTTC.

This clone was picked up one time. V is TRBV11-2 and J is TRBJ1-1; TRBD1 matches 7 bases. Germline CDR1 SGHAT, CDR2 FQNNGV. This CDR3 contains 17 residues. The trim removed 5 bases at V and 1 base at J, leaving 13 bases unmatched. The CDR3 here is CASSTRGTGAANTEAFF. The DNA for the CDR3 is TGTGCCAGCAGCACCCGGGGAACAGGGGCAGCGAACACTGAAGCTTTCTTT.

The chain combines TRBV6-1 with TRBJ1-1; D call uncertain. Trimming stripped 1 base from V and 11 bases from J, with 11 bases between. The CDR3 length is 12 residues. Germline V CDR1 and CDR2: MNHNS, SASEGT. CDR3 coding DNA: TGTGCCAGCAGTGAAGAGGGCCCCCCCGCTTTCTTT. It specifies CASSEEGPPAFF.

The rearrangement joins TRBV6-4 to TRBJ2-1, with TRBD2 matching 16 bases. Trimming at V came to 5 bases and at J to 8 bases, leaving 6 bases not matched to a gene. The CDR3 is 16 residues long. Germline values: CDR1 MRHNA, CDR2 SNTAGT. The CDR3 nucleotides read TGTGCCAGCAGTACCTATGGGACTAGCGGGAGGGATGAGCAGTTCTTC. This encodes CASSTYGTSGRDEQFF.

Only a few counts were recorded for this clone. The chain joins TRBV14 to TRBJ1-1, with 7 bases aligning to TRBD1. The germline V gene has CDR1 SGHDN and CDR2 FVKESK. J gave up 0 bases and V 4 bases, and 5 bases lay outside the gene matches. The CDR3 covers 15 residues. CDR3 sequence (DNA): TGTGCCAGCAGCCCTAGGACAGGATTGAACACTGAAGCTTTCTTT. Translating it yields CASSPRTGLNTEAFF.

This chain uses TRBV3-1 (or the pseudogene TRBV3-2) with TRBJ2-3; 7 bases map to TRBD2. The V gene's germline CDR1 is LGHDT and CDR2 YNNKEL (reference sequence). Trimming took 4 bases from V and 1 from J; bases not matched to a gene: 2. The CDR3 sequence is 14 residues long. The CDR3: CASSPSGGTDTQYF. CDR3 DNA sequence: TGTGCCAGCAGCCCAAGCGGGGGCACAGATACGCAGTATTTT.

The chain carries TRBV20-1 and TRBJ1-2; D remains unclear. CDR1 and CDR2 (germline): DFQATT, SNEGSKA (reference sequence). This CDR3 has 11 residues. V gave up 3 bases and J gave up 7 bases, with 9 bases separating them. The CDR3 DNA follows: TGCAGTGCTAGTCAGGACCTTGGCTACACCTTC. Amino acids: CSASQDLGYTF.

V is TRBV19 and J is TRBJ1-3; D is perhaps TRBD1 (6 bases). The CDR3 spans 14 residues. Germline V CDR1 and CDR2: LNHDA, SQIVND (reference sequence). V gave up 7 bases and J gave up 4 bases, with 14 bases separating them. CDR3 loop: CASTQQGKGNTIYF. The CDR3 nucleotides read TGTGCCAGTACTCAACAGGGTAAAGGAAACACCATATATTTT.

The chain has TRBV3-1 (or the pseudogene TRBV3-2) and TRBJ2-3, with TRBD1 matching over 7 bases. V lost 1 base and J lost 8; bases outside the gene matches: 12. This CDR3 spans 16 amino acids. From germline, CDR1 is LGHDT and CDR2 YNNKEL (reference sequence). The DNA for the CDR3 is TGTGCCAGCAGCCAAGCCGGACAGGCCACCACGGGTACGCAGTATTTT. Translating gives CASSQAGQATTGTQYF.

The rearrangement uses TRBV19 and TRBJ2-3, with D possibly TRBD1 on 5 matching bases. CDR3 length: 13 amino acids. V was cut by 1 base and J by 6 bases, with 8 bases left in between. The germline V gene encodes CDR1 LNHDA and CDR2 SQIVND (reference sequence). The CDR3 sequence is CASSIGSGDTQYF. CDR3 nucleotides: TGTGCCAGTAGTATAGGGTCAGGGGATACGCAGTATTTT.

The chain links TRBV5-1 to TRBJ2-7; maybe TRBD2 (5 bases). Trimming removed 1 base from V and 0 bases from J, with 8 bases in between. Per the germline V gene, CDR1 is SGHRS and CDR2 is YFSETQ. This CDR3 has 14 residues. CDR3 sequence reads: CASSLSGDSYEQYF. For the CDR3, the DNA is TGCGCCAGCAGCTTGTCCGGGGACTCCTACGAGCAGTACTTC.